The 17 T cell receptor beta chains below all came from one sample that was sequenced in a study of blood T cell repertoires in COVID-19. Data came from immunoSEQ multiplex PCR; TCRdb stores just in-frame clones and leaves some out. Of fewer than 500,000 clones in the sample, more than 85% were seen once. Sequenced material: peripheral blood. The receptor source for this set is a woman in her 30s with acute or convalescent COVID-19.

This clone was found a few times. V is TRBV7-9 and J is TRBJ1-3; tentative D call: TRBD1 (5 bases). The V end lost 5 bases, the J end lost 0 bases, and 11 bases lay between the germline ends. This CDR3 is 15 amino acids long. CDR1 and CDR2 from the germline V gene are SEHNR and FQNEAQ (reference sequence). The CDR3 coding sequence is TGTGCCAGCAGCCAGGGCGGTTACTCTGGAAACACCATATATTTT. Translated: CASSQGGYSGNTIYF. The whole variable domain, remainder taken from reference TRBV7-9 and TRBJ1-3, is DTGVSQNPRHKITKRGQNVTFRCDPISEHNRLYWYRQTLGQGPEFLTYFQNEAQLEKSRLLSDRFSAERPKGSFSTLEIQRTEQGDSAMYLCASSQGGYSGNTIYFGEGSWLTVV.

This chain uses TRBV5-4 with TRBJ1-1; weak D call: TRBD1 (6 bases). The CDR3 consists of 16 residues. Germline V CDR1 and CDR2: SGHNT, YYREEE (reference sequence). Trimming stripped 3 bases from V and 2 bases from J, with 17 bases between. The CDR3 region has the DNA TGTGCCAGCAGCTCGGGGGGTGGGACAAGAAACACTGAAGCTTTCTTT. Residues: CASSSGGGTRNTEAFF.

This clone was seen many times. V and J are TRBV7-9 and TRBJ1-2; D gene unclear. V was cut by 5 bases and J by 8 bases, with 18 bases left in between. There are 14 residues in the CDR3. Per the germline V gene, CDR1 is SEHNR and CDR2 is FQNEAQ (reference sequence). The DNA for the CDR3 is TGTGCCAGCAGCCCTAACACCGGGAGAGAGGGCTACACCTTC. Its protein is CASSPNTGREGYTF.

V usage is TRBV6-1 and J usage is TRBJ2-1, with TRBD2 matching over 8 bases. The CDR3 sequence is 16 residues long. Trimming cost V 4 bases and J 6 bases; bases outside gene matches: 11. Germline V gene lookup returns CDR1 MNHNS and CDR2 SASEGT. The chain's CDR3 is CASSASGTRRTNEQFF. The DNA for the CDR3 is TGTGCCAGCAGTGCTTCCGGGACTAGGAGGACCAATGAGCAGTTCTTC.

The chain employs TRBV6-5 and TRBJ2-5; 9 positions match TRBD1. The germline gives CDR1 MNHEY, CDR2 SVGAGI. The junction had 9 bases not matched to a gene; V was cut back by 8 bases and J by 5 bases. This CDR3 has 14 amino acids. CDR3 region: CASERDREVETQYF. The CDR3 DNA follows: TGTGCCAGCGAGAGGGACAGGGAGGTGGAGACCCAGTACTTC.

This chain uses TRBV14 with TRBJ1-2; D is possibly TRBD1 (5 bases). This CDR3 region has 16 residues. The V end lost 1 base, the J end lost 4 bases, and 16 bases lay between the germline ends. Germline loops: CDR1 SGHDN, CDR2 FVKESK. CDR3 sequence reads: CASSQGGPQGGYGYTF. CDR3 bases: TGTGCCAGCAGCCAAGGAGGTCCGCAGGGAGGCTATGGCTACACCTTC.

The rearrangement links TRBV5-6 to TRBJ2-1; 7 bases agree with TRBD1. Germline values: CDR1 SGHDT, CDR2 YYEEEE. This CDR3 spans 13 amino acids. J was trimmed by 4 bases and V by 5 bases; bases with no gene match: 3. CDR3 bases: TGTGCCAGCAGGAACAGGGGATACAATGAGCAGTTCTTC. This encodes CASRNRGYNEQFF.

The chain joins TRBV19 to TRBJ1-5; D not certain. CDR1 is LNHDA and CDR2 is SQIVND in the germline V gene (reference sequence). V was clipped by 6 bases and J by 1 base, with 16 bases between them. The length of the CDR3 is 16 residues. Here the CDR3 DNA reads TGTGCCAGTAGATATGGGCCCGCGATGAGCAATCAGCCCCAGCATTTT. It yields the protein CASRYGPAMSNQPQHF.

V is TRBV30 and J is TRBJ2-5; 8 positions match TRBD2. The CDR3 extends over 16 amino acids. Trimming removed 5 bases from V and 2 bases from J; junction bases left unmatched: 13. The germline CDR1 and CDR2 sequences are GTSNPN and SVGIG (reference sequence). The CDR3 protein is CAWLPVSGASQETQYF. In nucleotides, the CDR3 is TGTGCCTGGCTGCCGGTTAGCGGGGCCTCACAAGAGACCCAGTACTTC.

The CDR3 protein is CASTRQEGRDGYTF. CDR3 coding DNA: TGTGCCAGCACCCGTCAAGAGGGAAGGGATGGCTACACCTTC. This chain uses TRBV7-9 with TRBJ1-2; D is uncertain. Between the trimmed V and J ends, which lost 7 bases and 6 bases, there was a span of 18 bases. Germline lookup yields CDR1 SEHNR and CDR2 FQNEAQ (reference sequence). The length of the CDR3 is 14 residues.

The gene calls are TRBV4-2 and TRBJ2-2; 9 nucleotides agree with TRBD1. Germline assignment: CDR1 LGHNA and CDR2 YNFKEQ. This CDR3 spans 16 amino acids. Unmatched junction bases numbered 7, after V lost 4 bases and J lost 4 bases. CDR3 region: CASSPRQGGSTGELFF. The CDR3 DNA reads as TGTGCCAGCAGCCCTCGACAGGGGGGTAGCACCGGGGAGCTGTTTTTT.

This chain connects TRBV6-5 to TRBJ2-1; D may be TRBD2 (5 bases). Germline CDR1 reads MNHEY; CDR2 reads SVGAGI. V gave up 6 bases and J gave up 0 bases, with 12 bases separating them. There are 15 residues in the CDR3. The CDR3 spells CASSPGRDSYNEQFF. CDR3 coding DNA: TGTGCCAGCAGCCCCGGACGGGACTCCTACAATGAGCAGTTCTTC.

This chain links TRBV7-8 with TRBJ1-5; D ambiguous. CDR3 size: 15 residues. Deletions cut 1 base from V and 7 bases from J, with 14 bases between. Germline assignment: CDR1 SGHVS and CDR2 FQNEAQ. DNA of the CDR3: TGTGCCAGCAGCTTAGTTCGGGGTTTGCGGCAGCCCCAGCATTTT. Protein sequence: CASSLVRGLRQPQHF. Complete variable domain (other parts from reference TRBV7-8 and TRBJ1-5): GAGVSQSPRYKVAKRGQDVALRCDPISGHVSLFWYQQALGQGPEFLTYFQNEAQLDKSGLPSDRFFAERPEGSVSTLKIQRTQQEDSAVYLCASSLVRGLRQPQHFGDGTRLSIL.

This clone was counted once. The chain combines TRBV10-1 with TRBJ2-7, with 9 bases that match TRBD1. Trimming at V came to 1 base and at J to 8 bases, leaving 9 bases not matched to a gene. The CDR3 length is 15 residues. Germline lookup yields CDR1 WNHNN and CDR2 SYGVQD (reference sequence). The CDR3 is CASSEWDRVGGQQYF. The CDR3, as DNA: TGCGCCAGCAGTGAGTGGGACAGGGTAGGAGGTCAGCAGTACTTC.

The chain couples TRBV9 to TRBJ2-1; 7 bases agree with TRBD1. The germline CDR1 and CDR2 sequences are SGDLS and YYNGEE. Trimming took 4 bases from V and 0 from J; bases not matched to a gene: 7. The length of the CDR3 is 16 residues. CDR3: CASSYSGGYSYNEQFF. The CDR3 coding sequence is TGTGCCAGCAGCTATTCAGGGGGTTACTCCTACAATGAGCAGTTCTTC.

CDR3 bases: TGTGCCATCGGAGCAGAGAACTACGAGCAGTACTTC. Its protein product is CAIGAENYEQYF. The V gene is TRBV10-3, the J gene TRBJ2-7; D remains ambiguous. Trimming took off 8 bases at V and 3 bases at J, with 11 bases between the two ends. CDR1 is ENHRY, CDR2 SYGVKD, per germline. The CDR3 is 12 residues long.

CDR3 coding DNA: TGCAGCGTTGACTACGGACAGGGGTTATCTGAAGCTTTCTTT. Its translation: CSVDYGQGLSEAFF. The gene calls are TRBV29-1 and TRBJ1-1, with 9 bases identical to TRBD1. Germline assignment: CDR1 SQVTM and CDR2 ANQGSEA. This CDR3 has 14 residues. V was pared by 3 bases and J by 6 bases, with 8 bases of the junction left unmatched. Looking up the rest from reference TRBV29-1 and TRBJ1-1 gives the full variable domain: SAVISQKPSRDICQRGTSLTIQCQVDSQVTMMFWYRQQPGQSLTLIATANQGSEATYESGFVIDKFPISRPNLTFSTLTVSNMSPEDSSIYLCSVDYGQGLSEAFFGQGTRLTVV.